Listed below are T cell receptor beta chains from one sample, sequenced in a study. TCRdb independently ran MiXCR on the 5' RACE reads; one entry per CDR3 protein. This table has roughly 50,000 distinct CDR3 sequences, over 15% appearing once. The sample taken for sequencing was naive CD4+ T cells sorted from blood. These receptors were collected from a female donor with breast cancer. The CDR3 runs from the conserved cysteine through the conserved F or W. The D gene is left open where the match is weak. The size entry is marked missing in some rows and otherwise reads once, few, many or a size class.

d_gene: .; abundance: .; v_gene: TRBV5-1; j_gene: TRBJ1-1; CDR3nt: TGCGCCAGCAGACTACAGGGAGGAGGCACTGAAGCTTTCTTT; CDR3aa: CASRLQGGGTEAFF
d_gene: TRBD2; abundance: .; v_gene: TRBV9; j_gene: TRBJ2-3; CDR3nt: TGTGCCAGCAGCCCTCCGGCTAGCGGGGGCACAGATACGCAGTATTTT; CDR3aa: CASSPPASGGTDTQYF
d_gene: .; abundance: many; v_gene: TRBV5-6; j_gene: TRBJ1-1; CDR3nt: TGTGCCAGCAGCCGCTCCGGGGGTCGCTACGGGGACACTGAAGCTTTCTTT; CDR3aa: CASSRSGGRYGDTEAFF
d_gene: .; abundance: .; v_gene: TRBV12-3/TRBV12-4; j_gene: TRBJ2-2; CDR3nt: TGTGCCAGCACCCGGACAGTGAACACCGGGGAGCTGTTTTTT; CDR3aa: CASTRTVNTGELFF
d_gene: .; abundance: .; v_gene: TRBV7-3; j_gene: TRBJ1-1; CDR3nt: TGTGCCAGCAGCTTCGTCCCGGTCCCGAACACTGAAGCTTTCTTT; CDR3aa: CASSFVPVPNTEAFF
d_gene: TRBD2; abundance: few; v_gene: TRBV25-1; j_gene: TRBJ2-1; CDR3nt: TGTGCCAGCAGCCTAGCGGGCCATGAGCAGTTCTTC; CDR3aa: CASSLAGHEQFF
d_gene: .; abundance: many; v_gene: TRBV6-6; j_gene: TRBJ1-5; CDR3nt: TGTGCCAGCAGTCCCGGGACAACTAATCAGCCCCAGCATTTT; CDR3aa: CASSPGTTNQPQHF
d_gene: TRBD1; abundance: few; v_gene: TRBV6-1; j_gene: TRBJ1-2; CDR3nt: TGTGCCAGCAGAATTTACCCGGGACAGGGGGGCTATGGCTACACCTTC; CDR3aa: CASRIYPGQGGYGYTF
d_gene: .; abundance: few; v_gene: TRBV5-1; j_gene: TRBJ2-3; CDR3nt: TGCGCCAGCAGCTTGCGGGACCGCGGCGCAGATACGCAGTATTTT; CDR3aa: CASSLRDRGADTQYF
d_gene: TRBD2; abundance: few; v_gene: TRBV12-3/TRBV12-4; j_gene: TRBJ2-1; CDR3nt: TGTGCCAGCAGTTTAACCCGTATCAGCGGGAGCACCCACAATGAGCAGTTCTTC; CDR3aa: CASSLTRISGSTHNEQFF
d_gene: .; abundance: .; v_gene: TRBV20-1; j_gene: TRBJ2-1; CDR3nt: TGCAGTGCCGCACCCCACACGAGCTCCTACAATGAGCAGTTCTTC; CDR3aa: CSAAPHTSSYNEQFF
d_gene: .; abundance: .; v_gene: TRBV6-5; j_gene: TRBJ1-5; CDR3nt: TGTGCCAGCAGTTACTCTAACCCCGCTTATAGCAATCAGCCCCAGCAGTTT; CDR3aa: CASSYSNPAYSNQPQQF
d_gene: .; abundance: many; v_gene: TRBV6-6; j_gene: TRBJ1-5; CDR3nt: TGTGCCAGCAGTTACGGCTACAATCAGCCCCAGCATTTT; CDR3aa: CASSYGYNQPQHF
d_gene: .; abundance: .; v_gene: TRBV5-1; j_gene: TRBJ1-6; CDR3nt: TGCGCCAGCAGCTTGGGTCATGATAACGGTTCACCCCTCCACTTT; CDR3aa: CASSLGHDNGSPLHF
d_gene: TRBD1; abundance: many; v_gene: TRBV5-1; j_gene: TRBJ2-3; CDR3nt: TGCGCCAGCAGCTTACCGACAGGGGGCGCAGATACGCAGTATTTT; CDR3aa: CASSLPTGGADTQYF
d_gene: .; abundance: .; v_gene: TRBV6-1; j_gene: TRBJ1-5; CDR3nt: TGTGCCACTAAACCTCGGACAGCCGATAGCAATCAGCCCCAGCATTTT; CDR3aa: CATKPRTADSNQPQHF
d_gene: TRBD1; abundance: .; v_gene: TRBV7-6; j_gene: TRBJ2-3; CDR3nt: TGTGCCAGCAGCCCTGCCCCGACAGGGGCTTCATCAGATACGCAGTATTTT; CDR3aa: CASSPAPTGASSDTQYF
d_gene: .; abundance: few; v_gene: TRBV18; j_gene: TRBJ2-5; CDR3nt: TGTGCCAGCTCACCGAGGGGCCAAGAGACCCAGTACTTC; CDR3aa: CASSPRGQETQYF
d_gene: .; abundance: few; v_gene: TRBV5-1; j_gene: TRBJ2-5; CDR3nt: TGCGCCAGCAGCTTGGACTCGGGTCAAACGGAGACCCAGTACTTC; CDR3aa: CASSLDSGQTETQYF
d_gene: .; abundance: .; v_gene: TRBV11-1; j_gene: TRBJ2-1; CDR3nt: TGTCCCAGCAGCCTGCTAAACGAGCAGTTCTTC; CDR3aa: CPSSLLNEQFF
d_gene: .; abundance: many; v_gene: TRBV10-3; j_gene: TRBJ2-1; CDR3nt: TGTGCCATCAGTGAGGGACTCTACAATGAGCAGTTCTTC; CDR3aa: CAISEGLYNEQFF
d_gene: .; abundance: many; v_gene: TRBV4-1; j_gene: TRBJ2-6; CDR3nt: TGCGCCAGCAGCCAAGTGAATTCCCGCGCGCGGGCCAACGTCCTGACTTTC; CDR3aa: CASSQVNSRARANVLTF
d_gene: TRBD1; abundance: .; v_gene: TRBV28; j_gene: TRBJ2-2; CDR3nt: TGTGCCAGCAGTTTCAGGGCCGGGACAGGGAGGGCCGGGGAGCTGTTTTTT; CDR3aa: CASSFRAGTGRAGELFF
d_gene: TRBD2; abundance: .; v_gene: TRBV5-1; j_gene: TRBJ2-3; CDR3nt: TGCGCCAGCAGCTTGGCGGCTAGCGGACGCACAGATACGCAGTATTTT; CDR3aa: CASSLAASGRTDTQYF
d_gene: TRBD2; abundance: .; v_gene: TRBV4-1; j_gene: TRBJ2-3; CDR3nt: TGCGCCAGCAGCCACAATATCGCAGCGGGGGGAGGGTATACGCAGTATTTT; CDR3aa: CASSHNIAAGGGYTQYF
d_gene: TRBD2; abundance: few; v_gene: TRBV20-1; j_gene: TRBJ2-7; CDR3nt: TGCAGTGCTAGCCCGGGCGGGAGAGGTTACGAGCAGTACTTC; CDR3aa: CSASPGGRGYEQYF